A single T cell receptor (beta chain) is shown here with its context. The sample belongs to a study of shared clonotypes between healthy human individuals. Germline-derived CDR1 and CDR2 are SGHRS and YFSETQ. The trim removed 6 bases at V and 5 bases at J, leaving 8 bases unmatched. The CDR3 has 15 residues. Clones were read by immunoSEQ multiplex PCR, and TCRdb kept only the in-frame ones, dropping some. The table lists 600,000 to 750,000 clones, over 55% of them singletons. The TCR sequence derives from a woman aged 30 to 39 in good health. The chain uses TRBV5-1 and TRBJ2-5; 12 nucleotides align to TRBD1. The sample comprised memory CD4+ T cells sorted from blood. Noted subset: CD45RA-negative fraction. The CDR3 bases are TGCGCCAGCACGGGGGGACAGGGGGCTGGCGAGACCCAGTACTTC. It specifies CASTGGQGAGETQYF.